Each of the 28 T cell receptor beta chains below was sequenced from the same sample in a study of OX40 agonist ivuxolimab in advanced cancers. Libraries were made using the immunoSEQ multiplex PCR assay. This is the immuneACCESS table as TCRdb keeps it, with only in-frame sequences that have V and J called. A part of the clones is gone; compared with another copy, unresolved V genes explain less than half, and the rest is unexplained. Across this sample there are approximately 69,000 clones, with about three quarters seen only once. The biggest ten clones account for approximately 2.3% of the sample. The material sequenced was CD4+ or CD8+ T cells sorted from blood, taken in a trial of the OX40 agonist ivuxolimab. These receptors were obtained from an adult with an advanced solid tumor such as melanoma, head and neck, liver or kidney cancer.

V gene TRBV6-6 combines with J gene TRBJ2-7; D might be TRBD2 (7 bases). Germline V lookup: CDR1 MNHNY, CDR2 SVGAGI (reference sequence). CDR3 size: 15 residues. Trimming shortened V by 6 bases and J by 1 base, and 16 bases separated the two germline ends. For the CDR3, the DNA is TGTGCCAGCAGGGTAGGGGGGGGGACATCCTACGAGCAGTACTTC. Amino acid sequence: CASRVGGGTSYEQYF.

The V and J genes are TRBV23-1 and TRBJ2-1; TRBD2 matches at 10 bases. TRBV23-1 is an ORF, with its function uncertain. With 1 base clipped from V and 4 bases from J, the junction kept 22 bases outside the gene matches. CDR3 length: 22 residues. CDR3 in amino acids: CASSQWARLTSGITSPYNEQFF. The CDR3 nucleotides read TGCGCCAGCAGTCAATGGGCACGACTTACTAGCGGGATAACCTCCCCTTACAATGAGCAGTTCTTC.

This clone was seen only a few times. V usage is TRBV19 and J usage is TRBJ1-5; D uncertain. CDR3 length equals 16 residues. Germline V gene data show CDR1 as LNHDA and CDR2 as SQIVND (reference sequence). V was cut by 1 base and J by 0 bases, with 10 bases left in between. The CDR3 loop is CASSIVFDYSNQPQHF. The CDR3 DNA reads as TGTGCCAGTAGTATAGTGTTCGACTATAGCAATCAGCCCCAGCATTTT.

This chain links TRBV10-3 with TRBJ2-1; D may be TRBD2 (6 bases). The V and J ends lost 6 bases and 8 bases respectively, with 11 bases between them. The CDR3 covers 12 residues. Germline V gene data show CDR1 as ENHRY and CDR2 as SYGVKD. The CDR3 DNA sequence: TGTGCCATCAGGGACGGGGAGGATGAGCAGTTCTTC. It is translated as CAIRDGEDEQFF.

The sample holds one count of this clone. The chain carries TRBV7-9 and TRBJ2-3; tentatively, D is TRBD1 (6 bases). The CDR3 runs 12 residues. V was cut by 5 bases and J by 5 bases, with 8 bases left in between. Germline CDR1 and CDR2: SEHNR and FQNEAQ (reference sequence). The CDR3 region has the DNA TGTGCCAGCAGCCAAGGGGGAGATACGCAGTATTTT. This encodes CASSQGGDTQYF.

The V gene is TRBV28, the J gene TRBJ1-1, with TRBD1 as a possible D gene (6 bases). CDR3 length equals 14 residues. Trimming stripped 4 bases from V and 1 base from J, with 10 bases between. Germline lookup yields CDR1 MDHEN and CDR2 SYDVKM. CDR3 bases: TGTGCCAGCAGTTCCGGGACATCGAACACTGAAGCTTTCTTT. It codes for CASSSGTSNTEAFF.

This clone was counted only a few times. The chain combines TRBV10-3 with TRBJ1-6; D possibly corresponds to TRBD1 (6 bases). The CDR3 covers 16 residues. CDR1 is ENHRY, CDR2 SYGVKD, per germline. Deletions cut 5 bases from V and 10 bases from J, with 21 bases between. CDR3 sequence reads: CAISKGQQEDGSPLHF. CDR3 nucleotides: TGTGCCATCAGTAAGGGACAACAGGAGGATGGGTCACCCCTCCACTTT.

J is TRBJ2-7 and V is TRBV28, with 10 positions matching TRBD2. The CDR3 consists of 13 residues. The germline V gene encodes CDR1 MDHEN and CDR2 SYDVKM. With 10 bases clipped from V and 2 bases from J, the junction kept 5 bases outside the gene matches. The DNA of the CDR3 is TGTGCCACCACAAGCGGGAGGGCCTACGAGCAGTACTTC. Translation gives CATTSGRAYEQYF.

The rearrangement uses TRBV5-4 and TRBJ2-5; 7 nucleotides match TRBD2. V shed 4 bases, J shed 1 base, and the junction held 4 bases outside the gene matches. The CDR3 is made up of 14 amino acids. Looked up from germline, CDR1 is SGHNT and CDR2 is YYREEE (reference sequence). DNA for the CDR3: TGTGCCAGCAGCCTCGGGGGGACCCAAGAGACCCAGTACTTC. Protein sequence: CASSLGGTQETQYF.

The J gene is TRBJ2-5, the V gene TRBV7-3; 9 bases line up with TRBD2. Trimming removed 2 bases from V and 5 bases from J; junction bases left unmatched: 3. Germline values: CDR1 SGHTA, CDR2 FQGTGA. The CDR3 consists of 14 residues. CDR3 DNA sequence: TGTGCCAGCAGCTTAGCGGGGGGGCACGAGACCCAGTACTTC. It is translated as CASSLAGGHETQYF.

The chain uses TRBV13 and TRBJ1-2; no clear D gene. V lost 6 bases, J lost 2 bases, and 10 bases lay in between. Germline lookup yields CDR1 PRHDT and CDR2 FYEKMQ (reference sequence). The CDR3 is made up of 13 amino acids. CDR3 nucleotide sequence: TGTGCCAGCAGTCAACAGCGGAACTATGGCTACACCTTC. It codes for CASSQQRNYGYTF.

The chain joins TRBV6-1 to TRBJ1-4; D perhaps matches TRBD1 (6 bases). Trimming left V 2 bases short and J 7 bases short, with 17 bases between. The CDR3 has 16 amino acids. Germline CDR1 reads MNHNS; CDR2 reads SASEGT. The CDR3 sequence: CASSERGRGRGEKLFF. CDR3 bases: TGTGCCAGCAGTGAAAGGGGTAGGGGGAGGGGTGAAAAACTGTTTTTT.

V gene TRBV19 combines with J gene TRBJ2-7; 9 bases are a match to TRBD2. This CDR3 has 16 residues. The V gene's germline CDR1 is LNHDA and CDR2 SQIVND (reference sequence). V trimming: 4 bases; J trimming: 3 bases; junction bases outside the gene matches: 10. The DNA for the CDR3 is TGTGCCAGTAGTACGCACCTAGCGGGACCCCGCTACGAGCAGTACTTC. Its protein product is CASSTHLAGPRYEQYF.

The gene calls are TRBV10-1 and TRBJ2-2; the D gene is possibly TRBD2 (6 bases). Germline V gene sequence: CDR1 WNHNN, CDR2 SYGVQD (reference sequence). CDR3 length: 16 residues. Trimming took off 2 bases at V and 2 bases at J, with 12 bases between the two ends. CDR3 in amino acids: CASSERRLENTGELFF. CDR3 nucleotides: TGCGCCAGCAGTGAGCGAAGACTAGAAAACACCGGGGAGCTGTTTTTT.

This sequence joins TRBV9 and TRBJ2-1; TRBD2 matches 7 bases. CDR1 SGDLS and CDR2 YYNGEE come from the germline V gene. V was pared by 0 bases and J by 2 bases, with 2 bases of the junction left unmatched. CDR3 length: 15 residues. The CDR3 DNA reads TGTGCCAGCAGCGTAGGCGGGACTACCTACAATGAGCAGTTCTTC. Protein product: CASSVGGTTYNEQFF. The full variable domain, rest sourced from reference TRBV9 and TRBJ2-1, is DSGVTQTPKHLITATGQRVTLRCSPRSGDLSVYWYQQSLDQGLQFLIQYYNGEERAKGNILERFSAQQFPDLHSELNLSSLELGDSALYFCASSVGGTTYNEQFFGPGTRLTVL.

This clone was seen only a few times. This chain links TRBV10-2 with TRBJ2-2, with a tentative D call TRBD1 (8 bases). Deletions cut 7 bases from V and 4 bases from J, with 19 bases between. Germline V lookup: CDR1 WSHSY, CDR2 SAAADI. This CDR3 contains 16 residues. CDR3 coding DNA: TGCGCCAGCACTGACAGGGGAGGGTTGGGCACCGGGGAGCTGTTTTTT. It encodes CASTDRGGLGTGELFF.

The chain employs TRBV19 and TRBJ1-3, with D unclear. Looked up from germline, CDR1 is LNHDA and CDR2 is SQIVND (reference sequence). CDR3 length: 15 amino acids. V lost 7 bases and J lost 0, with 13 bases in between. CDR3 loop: CASIIETRSGNTIYF. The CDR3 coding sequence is TGTGCCAGTATAATCGAAACACGCTCTGGAAACACCATATATTTT.

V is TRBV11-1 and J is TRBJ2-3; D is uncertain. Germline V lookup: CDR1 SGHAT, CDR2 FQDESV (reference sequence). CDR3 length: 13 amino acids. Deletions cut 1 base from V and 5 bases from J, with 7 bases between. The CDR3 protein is CASSLEYQDTQYF. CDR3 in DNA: TGTGCCAGCAGCTTAGAGTACCAAGATACGCAGTATTTT.

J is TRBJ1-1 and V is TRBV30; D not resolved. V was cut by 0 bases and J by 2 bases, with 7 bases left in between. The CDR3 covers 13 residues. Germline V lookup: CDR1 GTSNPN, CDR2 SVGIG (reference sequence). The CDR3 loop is CAWSVQANTEAFF. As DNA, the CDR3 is TGTGCCTGGAGTGTACAAGCAAACACTGAAGCTTTCTTT.

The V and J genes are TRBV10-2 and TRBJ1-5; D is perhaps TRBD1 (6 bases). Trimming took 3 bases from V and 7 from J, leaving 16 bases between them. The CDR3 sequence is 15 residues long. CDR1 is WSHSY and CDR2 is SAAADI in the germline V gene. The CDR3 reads CASSENNRAGQPQHF. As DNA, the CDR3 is TGCGCCAGCAGTGAAAATAACAGGGCCGGCCAGCCCCAGCATTTT.

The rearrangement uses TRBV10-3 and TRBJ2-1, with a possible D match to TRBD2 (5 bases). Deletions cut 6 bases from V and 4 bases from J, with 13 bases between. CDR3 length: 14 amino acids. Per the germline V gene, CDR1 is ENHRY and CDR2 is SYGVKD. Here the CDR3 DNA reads TGTGCCATCAGCAAGGACTCCATATACAATGAGCAGTTCTTC. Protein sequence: CAISKDSIYNEQFF.

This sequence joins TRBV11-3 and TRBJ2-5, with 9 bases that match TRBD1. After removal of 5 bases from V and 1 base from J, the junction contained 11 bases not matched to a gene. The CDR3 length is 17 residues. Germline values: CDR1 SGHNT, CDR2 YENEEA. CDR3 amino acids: CASSPGQDRGGQETQYF. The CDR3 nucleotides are TGTGCCAGCAGCCCCGGTCAGGACAGGGGAGGCCAAGAGACCCAGTACTTC. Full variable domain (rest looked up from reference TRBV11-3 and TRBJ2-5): EAGVVQSPRYKIIEKKQPVAFWCNPISGHNTLYWYLQNLGQGPELLIRYENEEAVDDSQLPKDRFSAERLKGVDSTLKIQPAELGDSAVYLCASSPGQDRGGQETQYFGPGTRLLVL.

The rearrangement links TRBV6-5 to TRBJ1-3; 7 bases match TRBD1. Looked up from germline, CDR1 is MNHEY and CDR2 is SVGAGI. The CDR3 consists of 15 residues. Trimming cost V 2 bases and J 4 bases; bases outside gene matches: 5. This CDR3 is CASSYRQGQGNTIYF. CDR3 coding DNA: TGTGCCAGCAGTTACCGACAGGGACAAGGAAACACCATATATTTT.

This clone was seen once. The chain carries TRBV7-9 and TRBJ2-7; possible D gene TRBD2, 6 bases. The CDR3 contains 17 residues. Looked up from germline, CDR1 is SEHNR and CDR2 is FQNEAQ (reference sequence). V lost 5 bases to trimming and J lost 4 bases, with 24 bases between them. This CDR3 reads CASSLTVARGITYEQYF. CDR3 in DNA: TGTGCCAGCAGCCTTACCGTGGCGCGGGGTATAACTTACGAGCAGTACTTC.

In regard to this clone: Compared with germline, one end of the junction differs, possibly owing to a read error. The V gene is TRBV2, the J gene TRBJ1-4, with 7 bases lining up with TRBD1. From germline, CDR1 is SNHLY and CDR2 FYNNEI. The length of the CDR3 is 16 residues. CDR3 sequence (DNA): TGTGCCAGCAGTAAAGCGACAGGGATTGCTAATGAAAAACTGTTTTTT. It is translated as CASSKATGIANEKLFF.

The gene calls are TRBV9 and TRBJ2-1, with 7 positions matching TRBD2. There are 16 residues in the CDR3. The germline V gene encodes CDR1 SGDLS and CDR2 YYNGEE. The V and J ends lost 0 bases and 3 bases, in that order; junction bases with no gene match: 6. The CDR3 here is CASSVVGEGLYNEQFF. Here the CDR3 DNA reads TGTGCCAGCAGCGTAGTCGGGGAGGGTCTCTACAATGAGCAGTTCTTC.

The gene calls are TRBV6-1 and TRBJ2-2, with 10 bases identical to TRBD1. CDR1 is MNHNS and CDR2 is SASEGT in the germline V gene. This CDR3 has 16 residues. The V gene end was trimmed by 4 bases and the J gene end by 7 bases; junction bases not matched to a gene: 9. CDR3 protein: CASSVRDRGLGGELFF. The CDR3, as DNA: TGTGCCAGCAGTGTGAGGGACAGGGGTTTGGGCGGGGAGCTGTTTTTT.

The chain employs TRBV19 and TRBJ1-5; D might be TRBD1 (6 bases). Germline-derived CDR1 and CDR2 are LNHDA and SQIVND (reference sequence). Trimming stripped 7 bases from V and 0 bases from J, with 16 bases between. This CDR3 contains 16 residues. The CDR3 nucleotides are TGTGCCAGTATCGGTGGGGGGCTCCTTAGCAATCAGCCCCAGCATTTT. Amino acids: CASIGGGLLSNQPQHF. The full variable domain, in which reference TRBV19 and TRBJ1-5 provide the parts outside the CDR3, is DGGITQSPKYLFRKEGQNVTLSCEQNLNHDAMYWYRQDPGQGLRLIYYSQIVNDFQKGDIAEGYSVSREKKESFPLTVTSAQKNPTAFYLCASIGGGLLSNQPQHFGDGTRLSIL.